The T cell receptor beta chain described here comes from a study of cytomegalovirus exposure and HLA in healthy donors. The trim removed 4 bases at V and 7 bases at J, leaving 12 bases unmatched. This CDR3 spans 15 amino acids. The germline V gene encodes CDR1 MNHNY and CDR2 SVGAGI (reference sequence). This clone was detected a few times. The PCR ran on 60 Vbeta and 13 Jbeta primers. Method: immunoSEQ multiplex PCR; TCRdb's copy keeps in-frame clones and lacks some. The table includes around 50,000 clones, around 82% detected once. This TCR came from a man younger than 45 in good health and CMV-seropositive. This chain connects TRBV6-6 to TRBJ1-2, with 7 bases identical to TRBD1. Sample: PBMCs. CDR3 sequence: CASSSTHGQEGGYTF. CDR3 coding DNA: TGTGCCAGCAGTTCGACGCACGGACAGGAGGGTGGCTACACCTTC.